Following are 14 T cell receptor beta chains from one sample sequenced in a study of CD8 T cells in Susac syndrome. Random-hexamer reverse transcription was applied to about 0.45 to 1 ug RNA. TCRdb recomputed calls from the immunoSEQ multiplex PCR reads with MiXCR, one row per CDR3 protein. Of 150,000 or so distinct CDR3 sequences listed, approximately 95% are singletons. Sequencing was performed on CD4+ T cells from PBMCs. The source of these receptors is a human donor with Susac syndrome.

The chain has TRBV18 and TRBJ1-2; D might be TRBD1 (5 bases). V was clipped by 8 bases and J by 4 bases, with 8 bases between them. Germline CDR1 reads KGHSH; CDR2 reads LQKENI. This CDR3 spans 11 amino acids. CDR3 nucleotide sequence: TGTGCCAGCCCCGACAGCTATGGCTACACCTTC. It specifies CASPDSYGYTF.

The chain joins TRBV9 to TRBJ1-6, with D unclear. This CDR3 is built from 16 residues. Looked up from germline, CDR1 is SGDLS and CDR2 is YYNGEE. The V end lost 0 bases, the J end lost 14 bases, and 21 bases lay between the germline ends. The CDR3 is CASSVGGRIGVLALHF. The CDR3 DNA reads TGTGCCAGCAGCGTAGGAGGGAGGATTGGAGTCCTCGCCCTCCACTTT.

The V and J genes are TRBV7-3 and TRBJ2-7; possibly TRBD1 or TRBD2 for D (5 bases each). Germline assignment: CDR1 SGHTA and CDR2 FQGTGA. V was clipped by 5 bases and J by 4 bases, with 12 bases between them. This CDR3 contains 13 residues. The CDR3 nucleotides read TGTGCCAGCAGCCTCCAGGGAGAATACGAGCAGTACTTC. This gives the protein CASSLQGEYEQYF. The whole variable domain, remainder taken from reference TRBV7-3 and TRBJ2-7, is GAGVSQTPSNKVTEKGKYVELRCDPISGHTALYWYRQSLGQGPEFLIYFQGTGAADDSGLPNDRFFAVRPEGSVSTLKIQRTERGDSAVYLCASSLQGEYEQYFGPGTRLTVT.

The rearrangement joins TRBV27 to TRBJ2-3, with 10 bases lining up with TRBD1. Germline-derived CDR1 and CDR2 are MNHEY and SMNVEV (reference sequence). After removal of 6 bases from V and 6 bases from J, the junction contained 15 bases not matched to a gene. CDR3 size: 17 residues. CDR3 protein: CASSPSGRDRGPDTQYF. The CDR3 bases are TGTGCCAGCAGCCCGTCCGGACGGGACAGGGGACCGGATACGCAGTATTTT.

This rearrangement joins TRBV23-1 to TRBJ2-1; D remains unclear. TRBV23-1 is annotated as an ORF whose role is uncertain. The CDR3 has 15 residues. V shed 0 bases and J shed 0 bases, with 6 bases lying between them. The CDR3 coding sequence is TGCGCCAGCAGTCAATCGGAGAGCTCCTACAATGAGCAGTTCTTC. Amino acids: CASSQSESSYNEQFF.

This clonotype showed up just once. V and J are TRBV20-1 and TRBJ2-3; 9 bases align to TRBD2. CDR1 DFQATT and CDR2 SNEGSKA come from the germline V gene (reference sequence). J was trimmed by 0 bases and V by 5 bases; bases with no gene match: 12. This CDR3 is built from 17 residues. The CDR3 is CSAPPLERGASTDTQYF. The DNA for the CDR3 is TGCAGTGCTCCCCCACTAGAGCGGGGGGCCAGCACAGATACGCAGTATTTT.

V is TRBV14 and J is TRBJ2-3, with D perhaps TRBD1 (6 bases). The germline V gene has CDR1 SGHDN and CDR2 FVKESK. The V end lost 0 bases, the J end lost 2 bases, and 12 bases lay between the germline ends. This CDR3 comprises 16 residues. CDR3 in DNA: TGTGCCAGCAGCCAAGAGGGGGCAGGGGCCACAGATACGCAGTATTTT. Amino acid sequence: CASSQEGAGATDTQYF.

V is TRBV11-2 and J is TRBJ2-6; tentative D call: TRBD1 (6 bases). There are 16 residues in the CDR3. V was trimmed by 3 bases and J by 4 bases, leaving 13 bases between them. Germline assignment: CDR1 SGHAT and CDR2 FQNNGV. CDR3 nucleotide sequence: TGTGCCAGCAGCTTCTTGAACAGGGCCGGGGCCAACGTCCTGACTTTC. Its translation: CASSFLNRAGANVLTF.

In DNA, the CDR3 is TGTGCCAGCAGCTTAGGCGTAGGGGTTTTAGGTCAGCCCCAGCATTTT. It encodes CASSLGVGVLGQPQHF. The V and J genes are TRBV11-2 and TRBJ1-5; maybe TRBD1 (5 bases). The germline V gene has CDR1 SGHAT and CDR2 FQNNGV. Deletions cut 1 base from V and 6 bases from J, with 16 bases between. This CDR3 spans 16 amino acids.

As DNA, the CDR3 is TGCAGCGTTTTGGGGCAGCACACTGAAGCTTTCTTT. It is translated as CSVLGQHTEAFF. V is TRBV29-1 and J is TRBJ1-1; D is perhaps TRBD1 (5 bases). V gave up 5 bases and J gave up 3 bases, with 10 bases separating them. Germline loops: CDR1 SQVTM, CDR2 ANQGSEA. The CDR3 spans 12 residues.

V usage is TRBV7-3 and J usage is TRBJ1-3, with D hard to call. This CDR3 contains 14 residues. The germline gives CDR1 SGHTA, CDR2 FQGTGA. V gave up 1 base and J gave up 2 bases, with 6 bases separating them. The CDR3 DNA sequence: TGTGCCAGCAGCTTAAGGGGAACTGGAAACACCATATATTTT. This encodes CASSLRGTGNTIYF.

Here the CDR3 reads CASSQEKLDSGGTDTQYF. CDR3 nucleotide sequence: TGTGCCAGCAGCCAAGAAAAGCTGGATAGCGGGGGCACAGATACGCAGTATTTT. The chain links TRBV3-1 to TRBJ2-3, with 8 bases matching TRBD2. The CDR3 is 18 residues long. From germline, CDR1 is LGHDT and CDR2 YNNKEL (reference sequence). V trimming: 0 bases; J trimming: 1 base; junction bases outside the gene matches: 9.

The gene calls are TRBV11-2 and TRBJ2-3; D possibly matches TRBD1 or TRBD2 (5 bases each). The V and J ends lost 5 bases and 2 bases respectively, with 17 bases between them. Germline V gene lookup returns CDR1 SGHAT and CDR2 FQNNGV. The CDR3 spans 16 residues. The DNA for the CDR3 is TGTGCCAGCAGCCCCGGGACCCTTGGCATCACAGATACGCAGTATTTT. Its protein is CASSPGTLGITDTQYF.

CDR3 sequence (DNA): TGTGCCAGCAGTTTAGGGTCTAACTATGGCTACACCTTC. It translates to CASSLGSNYGYTF. This sequence joins TRBV12-3 or TRBV12-4 and TRBJ1-2; D is ambiguous. V was shortened by 1 base and J by 0 bases, with 3 bases between the two germline ends. The CDR3 totals 13 residues.